The clone carrying this T cell receptor (beta chain) was detected a few times. The V gene's germline CDR1 is SGDLS and CDR2 YYNGEE. The ends lost 0 bases at V and 4 bases at J; junction bases unmatched: 6. The CDR3 is 16 amino acids. This table comes from immunoSEQ multiplex PCR, and its TCRdb copy is limited to in-frame clones, with some not included. This sample has some 240,000 clones; approximately 88% occur once, and the top ten carry 3.1%. The data belong to a study of blood T cell repertoires in COVID-19. The V and J genes are TRBV9 and TRBJ2-2, with 7 bases identical to TRBD2. Sequences were obtained from PBMCs or T cells enriched from blood (not recorded which). The TCR was taken from a woman in her thirties or forties who had been exposed to COVID-19. The CDR3 reads CASSVAGGVGTGELFF. In nucleotides, the CDR3 is TGTGCCAGCAGCGTAGCGGGGGGAGTAGGCACCGGGGAGCTGTTTTTT.